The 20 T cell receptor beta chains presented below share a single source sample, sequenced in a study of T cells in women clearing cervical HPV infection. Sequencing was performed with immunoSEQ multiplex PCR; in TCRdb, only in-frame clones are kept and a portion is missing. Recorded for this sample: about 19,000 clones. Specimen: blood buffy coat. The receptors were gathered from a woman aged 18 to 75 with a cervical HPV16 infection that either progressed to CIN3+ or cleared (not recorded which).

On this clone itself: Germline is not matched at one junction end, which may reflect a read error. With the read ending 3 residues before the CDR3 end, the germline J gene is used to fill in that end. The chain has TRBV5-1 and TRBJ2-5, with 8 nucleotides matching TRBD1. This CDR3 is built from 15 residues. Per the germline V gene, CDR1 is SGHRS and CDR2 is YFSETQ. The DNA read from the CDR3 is TGCGCCAGCAGCTTGGGACAGGGGTACCAGGAGACC. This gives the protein CASSLGQGYQET. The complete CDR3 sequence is CASSLGQGYQETQYF.

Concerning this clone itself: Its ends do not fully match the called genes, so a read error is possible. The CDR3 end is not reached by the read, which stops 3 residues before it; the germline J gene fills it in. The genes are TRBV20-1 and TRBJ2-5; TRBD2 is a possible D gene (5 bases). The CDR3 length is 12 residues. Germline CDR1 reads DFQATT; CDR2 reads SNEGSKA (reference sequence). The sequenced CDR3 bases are TGCAGTGCCAGAGGGAGCACAGATACC. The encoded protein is CSARGSTDT. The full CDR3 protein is CSARGSTDTQYF.

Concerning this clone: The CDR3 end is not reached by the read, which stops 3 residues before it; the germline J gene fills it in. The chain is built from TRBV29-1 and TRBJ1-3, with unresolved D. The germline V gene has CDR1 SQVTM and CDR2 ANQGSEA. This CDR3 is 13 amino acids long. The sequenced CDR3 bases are TGCGGCGCCGCGGAGAGCTCTGGAAACACC. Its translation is CGAAESSGNT. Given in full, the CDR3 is CGAAESSGNTIYF.

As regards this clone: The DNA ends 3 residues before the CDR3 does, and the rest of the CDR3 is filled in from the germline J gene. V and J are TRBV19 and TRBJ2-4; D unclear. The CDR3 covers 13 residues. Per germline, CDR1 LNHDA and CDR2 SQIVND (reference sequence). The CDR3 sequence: CASSMSPNYGQYF. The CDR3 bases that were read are TGTGCCAGTAGTATGTCCCCTAACTATGGT.

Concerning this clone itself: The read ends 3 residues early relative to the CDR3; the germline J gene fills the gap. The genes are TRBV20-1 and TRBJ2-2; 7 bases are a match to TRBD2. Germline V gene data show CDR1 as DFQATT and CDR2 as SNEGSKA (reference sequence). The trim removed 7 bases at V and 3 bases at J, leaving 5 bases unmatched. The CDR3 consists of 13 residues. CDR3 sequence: CSVKGGDTGELFF. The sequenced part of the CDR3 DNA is TGCAGTGTTAAGGGAGGGGACACCGGGGAG.

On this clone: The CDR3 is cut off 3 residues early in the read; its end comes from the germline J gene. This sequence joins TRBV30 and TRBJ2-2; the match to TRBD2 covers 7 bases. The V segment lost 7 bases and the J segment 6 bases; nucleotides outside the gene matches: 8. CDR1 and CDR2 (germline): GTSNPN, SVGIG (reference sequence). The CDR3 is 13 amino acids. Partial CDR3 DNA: TGTGCCTTTAGCGGGTTTGATGCCGGGGAG. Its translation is CAFSGFDAGE. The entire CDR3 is CAFSGFDAGELFF.

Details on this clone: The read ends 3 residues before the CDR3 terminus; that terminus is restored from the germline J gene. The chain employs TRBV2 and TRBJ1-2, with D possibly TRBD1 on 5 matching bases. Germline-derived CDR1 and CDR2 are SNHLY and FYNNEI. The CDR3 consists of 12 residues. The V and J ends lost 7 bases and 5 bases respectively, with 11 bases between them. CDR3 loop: CASIVEGYGYTF. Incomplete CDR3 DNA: TGTGCCAGCATTGTTGAGGGGTATGGC.

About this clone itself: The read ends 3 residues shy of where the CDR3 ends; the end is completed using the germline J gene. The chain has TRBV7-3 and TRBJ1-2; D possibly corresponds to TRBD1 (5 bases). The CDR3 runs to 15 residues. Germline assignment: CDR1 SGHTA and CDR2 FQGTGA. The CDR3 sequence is CASSPTSGGYNDYTF. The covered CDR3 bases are TGTGCCAGCAGCCCGACTAGCGGGGGGTACAATGAC.

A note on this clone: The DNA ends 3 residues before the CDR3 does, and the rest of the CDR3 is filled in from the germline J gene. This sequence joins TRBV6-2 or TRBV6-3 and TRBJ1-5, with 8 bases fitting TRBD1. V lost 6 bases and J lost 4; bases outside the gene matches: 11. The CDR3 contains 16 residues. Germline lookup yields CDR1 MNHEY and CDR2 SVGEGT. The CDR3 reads CASRSLGTGDNQPQHF. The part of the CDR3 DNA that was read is TGTGCCAGCAGGAGCCTAGGGACAGGCGATAATCAGCCC.

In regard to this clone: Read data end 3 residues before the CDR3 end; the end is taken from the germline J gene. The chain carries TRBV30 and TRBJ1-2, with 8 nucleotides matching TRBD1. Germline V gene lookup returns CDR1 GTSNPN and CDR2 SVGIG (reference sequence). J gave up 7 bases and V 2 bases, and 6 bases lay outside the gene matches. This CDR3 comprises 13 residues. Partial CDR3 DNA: TGTGCCTGGAGTTCGTCAGGGGGCCGTGGC. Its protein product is CAWSSSGGRG. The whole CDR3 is CAWSSSGGRGYTF.

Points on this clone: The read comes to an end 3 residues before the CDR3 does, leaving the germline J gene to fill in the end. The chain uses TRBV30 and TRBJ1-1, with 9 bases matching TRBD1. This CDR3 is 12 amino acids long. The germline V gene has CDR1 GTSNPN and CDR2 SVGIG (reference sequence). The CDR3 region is CAWSRGQGKAFF. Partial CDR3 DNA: TGTGCCTGGAGCCGGGGACAGGGTAAA.

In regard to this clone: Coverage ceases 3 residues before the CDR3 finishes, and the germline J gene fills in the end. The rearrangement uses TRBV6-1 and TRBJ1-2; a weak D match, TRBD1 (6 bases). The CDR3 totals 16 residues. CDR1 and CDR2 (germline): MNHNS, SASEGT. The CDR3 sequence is CASSGLGAGSYNDYTF. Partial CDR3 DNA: TGTGCCAGCAGTGGGCTGGGGGCAGGGAGCTACAATGAC.

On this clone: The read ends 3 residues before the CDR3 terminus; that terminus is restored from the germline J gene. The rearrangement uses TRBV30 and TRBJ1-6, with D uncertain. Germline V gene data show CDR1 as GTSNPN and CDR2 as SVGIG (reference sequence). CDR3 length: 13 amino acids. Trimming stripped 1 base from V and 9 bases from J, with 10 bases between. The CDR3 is CAWSGGDFSPLHF. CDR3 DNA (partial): TGTGCCTGGAGTGGAGGAGACTTTTCACCC.

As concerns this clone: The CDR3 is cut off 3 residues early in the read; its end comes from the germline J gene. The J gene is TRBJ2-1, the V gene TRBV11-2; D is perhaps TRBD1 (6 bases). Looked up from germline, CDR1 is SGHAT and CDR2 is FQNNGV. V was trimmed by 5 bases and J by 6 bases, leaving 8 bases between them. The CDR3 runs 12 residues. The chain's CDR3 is CASSQQGNEQFF. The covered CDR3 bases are TGTGCCAGCAGCCAACAGGGCAATGAG. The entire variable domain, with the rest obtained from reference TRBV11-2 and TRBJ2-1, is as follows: EAGVAQSPRYKIIEKRQSVAFWCNPISGHATLYWYQQILGQGPKLLIQFQNNGVVDDSQLPKDRFSAERLKGVDSTLKIQPAKLEDSAVYLCASSQQGNEQFFGPGTRLTVL.

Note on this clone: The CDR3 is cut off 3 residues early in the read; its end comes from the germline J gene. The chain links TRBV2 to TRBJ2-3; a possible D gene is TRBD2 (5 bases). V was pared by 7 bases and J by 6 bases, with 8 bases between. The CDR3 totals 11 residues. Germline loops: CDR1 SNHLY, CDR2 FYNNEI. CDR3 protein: CASTLADTQYF. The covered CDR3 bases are TGTGCCAGCACTTTAGCGGATACG.

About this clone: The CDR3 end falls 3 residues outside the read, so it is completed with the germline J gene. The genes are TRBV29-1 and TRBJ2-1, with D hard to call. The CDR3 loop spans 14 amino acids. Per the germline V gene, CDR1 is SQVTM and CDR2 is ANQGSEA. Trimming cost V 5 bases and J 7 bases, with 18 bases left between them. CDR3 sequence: CSVPHSVIGNEQFF. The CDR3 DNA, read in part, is TGCAGCGTTCCTCACTCGGTAATCGGGAATGAG.

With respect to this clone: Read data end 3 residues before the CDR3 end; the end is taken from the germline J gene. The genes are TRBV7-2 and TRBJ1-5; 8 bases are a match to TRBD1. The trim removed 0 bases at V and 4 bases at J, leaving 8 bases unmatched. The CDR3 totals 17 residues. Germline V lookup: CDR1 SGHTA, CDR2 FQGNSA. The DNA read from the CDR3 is TGTGCCAGCAGCTTAGCTGGCAGGGGGCCCGTGAATCAGCCC. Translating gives CASSLAGRGPVNQP. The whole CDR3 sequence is CASSLAGRGPVNQPQHF.

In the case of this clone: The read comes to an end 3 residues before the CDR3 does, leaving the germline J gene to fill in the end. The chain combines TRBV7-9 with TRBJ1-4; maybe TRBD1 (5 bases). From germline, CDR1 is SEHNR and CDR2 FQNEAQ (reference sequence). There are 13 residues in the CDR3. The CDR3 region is CASSLSGANVLFF. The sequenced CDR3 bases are TGTGCCAGCAGCTTATCTGGGGCCAACGTA.

CDR3 bases read: TGTGCCAGCAGTGAAGAGGGGAACACCGGGGAG. The encoded protein is CASSEEGNTGE. The full CDR3 is CASSEEGNTGELFF. The V call is TRBV6-4, the J call TRBJ2-2; TRBD2 might be the D (5 bases). The read ends 3 residues shy of where the CDR3 ends; the end is completed using the germline J gene. The CDR3 loop spans 14 amino acids. Germline CDR1 MRHNA, CDR2 SNTAGT. V dropped 3 bases and J dropped 1 base, with 6 bases sitting between them.

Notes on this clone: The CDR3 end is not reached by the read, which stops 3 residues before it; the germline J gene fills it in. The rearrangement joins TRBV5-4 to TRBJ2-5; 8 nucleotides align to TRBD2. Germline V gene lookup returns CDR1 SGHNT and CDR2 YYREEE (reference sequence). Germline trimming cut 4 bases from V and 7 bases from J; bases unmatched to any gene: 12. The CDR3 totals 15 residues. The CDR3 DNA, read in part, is TGTGCCAGCAGCGCCACGGGGAGCGGGGGCGCGACC. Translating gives CASSATGSGGAT. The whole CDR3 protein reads CASSATGSGGATQYF.